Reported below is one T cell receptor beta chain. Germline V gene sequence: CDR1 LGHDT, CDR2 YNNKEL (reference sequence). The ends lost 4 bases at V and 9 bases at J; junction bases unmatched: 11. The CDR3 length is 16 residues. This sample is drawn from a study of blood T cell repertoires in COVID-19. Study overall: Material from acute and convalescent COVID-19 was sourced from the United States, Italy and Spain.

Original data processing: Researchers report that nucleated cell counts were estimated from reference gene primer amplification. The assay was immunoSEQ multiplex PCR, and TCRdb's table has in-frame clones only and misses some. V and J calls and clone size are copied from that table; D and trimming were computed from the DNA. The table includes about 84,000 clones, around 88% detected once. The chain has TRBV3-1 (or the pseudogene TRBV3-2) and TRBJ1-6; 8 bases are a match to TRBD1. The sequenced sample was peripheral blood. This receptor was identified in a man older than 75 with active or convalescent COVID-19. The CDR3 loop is CASSLRQGTSGSPLHF. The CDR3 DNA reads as TGTGCCAGCAGCCTCCGACAGGGGACGTCTGGTTCACCCCTCCACTTT.